This is a list of T cell receptor beta chains from one sample in a study of blood T cells in healthy people across ages. MiXCR, applied by TCRdb to the 5' RACE reads, yields one record per CDR3 protein. The sample yields about 830,000 distinct CDR3 sequences, roughly 60% seen once. Sequencing was performed on blood. All receptors come from a man aged 30 to 45 in good health. Each CDR3 is given with its conserved first and last residue. The D gene is left open where the match is weak. Expanded clones are given a class, and other clones once, few, many or no size at all.

j_gene	abundance	v_gene	d_gene	CDR3aa	CDR3nt
TRBJ2-5	-	TRBV7-3	-	CASSLGLGGTQYF	TGTGCCAGCAGCTTAGGGCTTGGGGGTACCCAGTACTTC
TRBJ2-3	few	TRBV6-5	-	CASSSRAMRPDTQYF	TGTGCCAGCAGTTCAAGGGCTATGAGGCCAGATACGCAGTATTTT
TRBJ1-2	-	TRBV20-1	TRBD1	CSATGTGLPSYTF	TGCAGTGCGACCGGGACAGGCTTGCCTAGCTACACCTTC
TRBJ2-7	few	TRBV10-3	-	CAISDPSAVLYEQYF	TGTGCCATCAGTGATCCGAGCGCGGTTCTTTACGAGCAGTACTTC
TRBJ1-6	few	TRBV7-2	TRBD1	CASSSPSGQGSNSPLHF	TGTGCCAGCAGCTCCCCCTCAGGACAGGGGTCTAATTCACCCCTCCACTTT
TRBJ2-1	-	TRBV5-1	-	CASRLQVEGVDEQFF	TGCGCCAGCAGGCTACAGGTGGAAGGGGTCGATGAGCAGTTCTTC
TRBJ2-7	-	TRBV4-3	-	CASSPKQAAEEQYF	TGCGCCAGCAGCCCGAAACAGGCCGCCGAGGAGCAGTACTTC
TRBJ2-7	-	TRBV27	TRBD1	CASNPGTGFGYEQYF	TGTGCCAGCAATCCAGGGACAGGGTTTGGCTACGAGCAGTACTTC
TRBJ1-2	-	TRBV29-1	-	CTDARRFCPKQCPKTLNYGYTF	TGCACGGACGCCCGACGTTTTTGTCCTAAACAATGCCCAAAGACACTGAACTATGGCTACACCTTC
TRBJ2-1	-	TRBV5-5	TRBD2	CASSGGTSGGFSYNEQFF	TGTGCCAGCAGCGGCGGGACTAGCGGGGGGTTCTCCTACAATGAGCAGTTCTTC
TRBJ2-7	-	TRBV4-1	-	CASGTGTYPYNEQYF	TGCGCCAGCGGAACCGGGACTTACCCCTACAATGAGCAGTACTTC
TRBJ2-7	-	TRBV12-3/TRBV12-4	-	CASSAKNEQYF	TGTGCCAGCAGTGCCAAAAACGAGCAGTACTTC
TRBJ2-7	many	TRBV18	-	CASSDYITGYEQYF	TGTGCCAGCTCAGACTACATAACGGGCTACGAGCAGTACTTC
TRBJ2-5	-	TRBV7-6	TRBD1	CASSDRTGSGEQYF	TGTGCCAGCAGCGACCGGACAGGGTCGGGGGAGCAGTACTTC
TRBJ2-7	-	TRBV4-3	-	CASSQGTPLAAYEQYF	TGCGCCAGCAGCCAAGGGACCCCTTTAGCGGCCTACGAGCAGTACTTC
TRBJ1-2	-	TRBV29-1	-	CSVETSGGYYGYTF	TGCAGCGTTGAGACCTCCGGAGGCTACTATGGCTACACCTTC
TRBJ2-1	once	TRBV6-5	-	CASSYSTRSGGNEQFF	TGTGCCAGCAGTTACTCCACCAGGAGTGGAGGCAATGAGCAGTTCTTC
TRBJ1-1	-	TRBV15	-	CATSARAPAFF	TGTGCCACCAGCGCGAGAGCACCAGCTTTCTTT
TRBJ2-7	-	TRBV27	-	CASSGVPTHSSYEQYF	TGTGCCAGCAGTGGGGTCCCCACCCACAGCTCCTACGAGCAGTACTTC
TRBJ1-1	-	TRBV6-2/TRBV6-3	-	CASSSAGSTDTEAFF	TGTGCCAGCAGTTCCGCAGGGTCTACGGACACTGAAGCTTTCTTT
TRBJ1-2	-	TRBV6-6	-	CASSYAGENNYGYTF	TGTGCCAGCAGTTACGCAGGGGAGAACAACTATGGCTACACCTTC
TRBJ1-2	few	TRBV6-5	TRBD1	CASSSLRQGYGYTF	TGTGCCAGCAGTAGTCTGAGACAGGGCTATGGCTACACCTTC
TRBJ2-3	-	TRBV3-1	-	CASSPSEARGTDTQYF	TGTGCCAGCAGCCCCTCTGAGGCCCGGGGCACAGATACGCAGTATTTT
TRBJ2-1	-	TRBV4-2	TRBD2	CASSNTKAGLAGVRQFF	TGTGCCAGCAGCAATACAAAGGCGGGACTAGCGGGTGTGAGGCAGTTCTTC
TRBJ2-7	few	TRBV10-3	-	CAISRTRQQSSYEQYF	TGTGCCATCAGTAGAACTCGACAGCAGAGTTCCTACGAGCAGTACTTC
TRBJ2-7	-	TRBV7-8	TRBD1	CASSLWDRATYNEQYF	TGTGCCAGCAGCTTATGGGACAGGGCCACCTACAATGAGCAGTACTTC
TRBJ2-5	-	TRBV7-2	TRBD2	CASSFSSGNGETQYF	TGTGCCAGCAGCTTTTCTAGCGGGAATGGGGAGACCCAGTACTTC
TRBJ2-7	-	TRBV7-2	-	CASSLVFYNEQYF	TGTGCCAGCAGCTTAGTTTTTTACAATGAGCAGTACTTC
TRBJ2-1	few	TRBV6-5	TRBD2	CATKAGTKRDEQFF	TGTGCCACCAAGGCCGGGACTAAACGGGATGAGCAGTTCTTC
TRBJ2-7	-	TRBV10-3	-	CAIKGRGSYEQYF	TGTGCCATCAAGGGACGGGGGAGTTACGAGCAGTACTTC
TRBJ2-1	once	TRBV7-9	TRBD1	CASSSNRGPYNEQFF	TGTGCCAGCAGTAGCAACAGGGGCCCCTACAATGAGCAGTTCTTC
TRBJ2-5	-	TRBV29-1	TRBD2	CSVWAGRGDEQYF	TGCAGCGTTTGGGCCGGGAGGGGAGATGAGCAGTACTTC
TRBJ2-7	many	TRBV9	TRBD1	CASSPRQGSEQYF	TGTGCCAGCAGCCCGCGACAGGGATCGGAGCAGTACTTC
TRBJ2-1	-	TRBV10-3	TRBD1	CATGQGYNEQFF	TGTGCCACCGGACAGGGATACAATGAGCAGTTCTTC
TRBJ1-5	once	TRBV29-1	TRBD1	CSVGTGGNQPQHF	TGCAGCGTTGGAACAGGGGGCAATCAGCCCCAGCATTTT
TRBJ1-5	-	TRBV27	-	CASTGILERVNQPQHF	TGTGCCAGTACCGGGATCTTAGAAAGGGTAAATCAGCCCCAGCATTTT
TRBJ2-7	-	TRBV5-6	-	CASSISDMERYEQYF	TGTGCCAGCAGCATCTCGGACATGGAACGCTACGAGCAGTACTTC
TRBJ2-7	-	TRBV6-1	-	CASSDPNRELGEQYF	TGTGCCAGCAGTGACCCGAACAGGGAACTCGGCGAGCAGTACTTC
TRBJ2-7	-	TRBV5-1	-	CASSLVGGSRSEQYF	TGCGCCAGCAGCTTGGTTGGCGGAAGTCGCTCCGAGCAGTACTTC
TRBJ2-5	-	TRBV12-5	-	CASGSARGAQETQYF	TGTGCTAGTGGTTCAGCCCGGGGGGCCCAAGAGACCCAGTACTTC
TRBJ2-1	-	TRBV10-3	-	CAISESVTRGNEQFF	TGTGCCATCAGTGAGTCCGTGACTAGGGGCAATGAGCAGTTCTTC
TRBJ2-7	-	TRBV20-1	-	CSARDLYGRDGSYEQYF	TGCAGTGCTAGAGATTTGTACGGACGGGATGGCTCCTACGAGCAGTACTTC
TRBJ1-1	few	TRBV5-6	-	CASSLSGRHTEAFF	TGTGCCAGCAGCTTAAGTGGGCGGCACACTGAAGCTTTCTTT
TRBJ2-1	-	TRBV20-1	TRBD1	CSTLYPGTDTYNEQFF	TGCAGTACACTTTATCCCGGGACAGACACCTACAATGAGCAGTTCTTC
TRBJ2-1	-	TRBV5-4	-	CASSLVPGATGNEQFF	TGTGCCAGCAGCTTGGTTCCGGGGGCGACCGGGAATGAGCAGTTCTTC
TRBJ2-7	few	TRBV7-2	-	CASNGAGSYEQYF	TGTGCCAGCAATGGGGCAGGGAGCTACGAGCAGTACTTC
TRBJ2-1	-	TRBV12-3/TRBV12-4	-	CASRLLGSYNEQFF	TGTGCCAGCAGGTTGTTAGGGTCGTACAATGAGCAGTTCTTC
TRBJ2-7	many	TRBV5-1	-	CASSFLDRSYEQYF	TGCGCCAGCAGCTTCCTAGACCGGTCCTACGAGCAGTACTTC
TRBJ2-1	-	TRBV3-1	TRBD2	CASSQWASGGDNEQFF	TGTGCCAGCAGCCAATGGGCTAGCGGGGGGGATAATGAGCAGTTCTTC
TRBJ2-5	-	TRBV5-1	TRBD2	CASSFGAGGLETQYF	TGCGCCAGCAGCTTCGGAGCGGGAGGGCTGGAGACCCAGTACTTC
TRBJ2-1	-	TRBV9	TRBD2	CASRLWRAGHDNEQFF	TGTGCCAGCAGACTCTGGCGAGCGGGGCACGACAATGAGCAGTTCTTC
TRBJ2-3	-	TRBV4-2	-	CASSPGGGGHNTDTQYF	TGTGCCAGCAGCCCAGGAGGGGGGGGCCACAACACAGATACGCAGTATTTT
TRBJ1-2	-	TRBV5-1	-	CASSFGSTYGYTF	TGCGCCAGCAGCTTCGGGTCAACCTATGGCTACACCTTC